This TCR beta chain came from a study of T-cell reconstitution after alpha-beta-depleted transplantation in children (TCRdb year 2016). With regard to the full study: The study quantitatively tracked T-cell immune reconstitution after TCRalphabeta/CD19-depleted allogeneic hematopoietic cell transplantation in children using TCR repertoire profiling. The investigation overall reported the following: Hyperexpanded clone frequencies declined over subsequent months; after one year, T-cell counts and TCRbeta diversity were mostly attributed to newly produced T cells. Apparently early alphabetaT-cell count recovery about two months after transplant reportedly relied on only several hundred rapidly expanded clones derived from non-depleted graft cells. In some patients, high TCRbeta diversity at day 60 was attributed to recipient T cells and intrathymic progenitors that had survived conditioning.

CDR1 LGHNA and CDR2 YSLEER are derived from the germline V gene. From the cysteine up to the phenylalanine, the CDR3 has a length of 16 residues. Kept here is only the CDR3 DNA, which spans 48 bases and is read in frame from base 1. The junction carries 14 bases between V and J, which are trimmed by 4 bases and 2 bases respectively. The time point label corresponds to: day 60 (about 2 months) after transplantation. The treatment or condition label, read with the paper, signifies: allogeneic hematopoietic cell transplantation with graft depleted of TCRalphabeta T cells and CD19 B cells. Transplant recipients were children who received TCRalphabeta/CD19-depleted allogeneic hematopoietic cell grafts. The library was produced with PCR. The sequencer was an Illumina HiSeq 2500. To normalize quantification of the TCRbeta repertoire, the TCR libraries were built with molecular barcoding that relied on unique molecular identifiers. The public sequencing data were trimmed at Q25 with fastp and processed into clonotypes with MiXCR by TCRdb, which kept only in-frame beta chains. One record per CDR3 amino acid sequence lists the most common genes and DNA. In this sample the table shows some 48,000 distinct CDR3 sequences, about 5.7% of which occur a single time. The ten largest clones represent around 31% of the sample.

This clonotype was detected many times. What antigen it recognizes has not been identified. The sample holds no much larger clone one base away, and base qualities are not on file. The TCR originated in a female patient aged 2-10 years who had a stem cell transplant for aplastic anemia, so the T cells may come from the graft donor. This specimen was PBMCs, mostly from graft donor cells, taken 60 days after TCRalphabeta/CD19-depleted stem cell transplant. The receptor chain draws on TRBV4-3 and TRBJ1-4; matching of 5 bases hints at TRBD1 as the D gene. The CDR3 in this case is CASSPYGGATNEKLFF. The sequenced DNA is TGCGCCAGCAGCCCGTATGGCGGGGCGACTAATGAAAAACTGTTTTTT.